The source of this T cell receptor (beta chain) is a study of T cell responses to AZD1222 COVID-19 vaccine. The table came from immunoSEQ multiplex PCR; TCRdb's copy has only in-frame clones and leaves some out. The sample holds over 95,000 clones, roughly 88% seen once. As regards this clone: Its antigen is not identified.

Overall study results and limits: The donor group comprised mostly white British people and more females; the analysis possibly underestimated clonal diversity. The study reported that nearly half of spike-specific TCRs target unmutated variant regions. Repertoires were obtained only post-peak T cell response.

Germline V gene lookup returns CDR1 LNHDA and CDR2 SQIVND (reference sequence). V was cut by 0 bases and J by 3 bases, with 12 bases left in between. The CDR3 loop spans 15 amino acids. The chain has TRBV19 and TRBJ2-7, with D perhaps TRBD1 (6 bases). This TCR derives from an adult who received the AZD1222 COVID-19 vaccine. The sequencing used peripheral blood, collected 28 days after the second AZD1222 dose. The CDR3 spells CASSIEAGVSYEQYF. CDR3 nucleotide sequence: TGTGCCAGTAGTATAGAGGCAGGGGTGAGCTACGAGCAGTACTTC.